This T cell receptor beta chain was identified in a study of blood T cell repertoires in COVID-19. Across the study: Samples came from the United States, Italy and Spain, spanning acute and convalescent COVID-19. T cells, B-cell-depleted T cells, or PBMCs provided the cDNA or gDNA that served as material.

Under the authors' procedure: Nucleated cell number was recorded as an estimate derived from reference gene primer amplification. Some clones are missing from TCRdb's copy, which holds only in-frame ones; the method was immunoSEQ multiplex PCR. V, J and clone size are those of that table, while D and trimming were read from the DNA. Altogether fewer than 250,000 clones are present, roughly 85% being singletons, with the ten largest covering around 2.5%. Per germline, CDR1 SGDLS and CDR2 YYNGEE. The V gene end was trimmed by 2 bases and the J gene end by 1 base; junction bases not matched to a gene: 1. The CDR3 consists of 15 residues.

The receptor was isolated from a woman between 40 and 50 years old with active or convalescent COVID-19. The sample comprised peripheral blood. J is TRBJ2-2 and V is TRBV9; 8 bases agree with TRBD1. The CDR3 sequence: CASSVGTGNTGELFF. The CDR3 nucleotides read TGTGCCAGCAGCGTTGGGACAGGGAACACCGGGGAGCTGTTTTTT.